These 14 T cell receptor beta chains were all obtained from the same sample, sequenced in a study of technical replicates of blood from several donors. Method: immunoSEQ multiplex PCR; TCRdb's copy keeps in-frame clones and lacks some. Seen here are approximately 50,000 clones, approximately 86% observed once, and the top ten hold about 5%. The sample taken for sequencing was PBMCs. These receptors were collected from a human donor in good health. Some clones in this sample may be carry-over from other donors' samples.

V gene TRBV6-5 combines with J gene TRBJ2-7; 8 bases line up with TRBD1. J gave up 4 bases and V 5 bases, and 7 bases lay outside the gene matches. The CDR3 contains 14 residues. Germline-derived CDR1 and CDR2 are MNHEY and SVGAGI. The CDR3 here is CASSPSGGEYEQYF. The CDR3 coding sequence is TGTGCCAGCAGTCCGTCAGGGGGCGAGTACGAGCAGTACTTC.

The chain is built from TRBV6-5 and TRBJ1-6; 7 nucleotides agree with TRBD1. There are 15 residues in the CDR3. The V gene end was trimmed by 5 bases and the J gene end by 6 bases; junction bases not matched to a gene: 7. Germline V gives CDR1 MNHEY, CDR2 SVGAGI. This CDR3 is CASSPRQGANSPLHF. The CDR3 DNA reads TGTGCCAGCAGTCCCCGACAGGGAGCTAATTCACCCCTCCACTTT.

The chain joins TRBV7-9 to TRBJ2-1; 7 nucleotides match TRBD2. This CDR3 has 13 amino acids. J gave up 6 bases and V 5 bases, and 4 bases lay outside the gene matches. The germline gives CDR1 SEHNR, CDR2 FQNEAQ (reference sequence). The CDR3, as DNA: TGTGCCAGCAGCCCAGGACTAGGCAATGAGCAGTTCTTC. It codes for CASSPGLGNEQFF.

This chain links TRBV6-5 with TRBJ1-3; the D gene is possibly TRBD1 (6 bases). The CDR3 consists of 15 residues. Germline assignment: CDR1 MNHEY and CDR2 SVGAGI. The V and J ends lost 0 bases and 3 bases respectively, with 9 bases between them. CDR3 bases: TGTGCCAGCAGTTACTCTGGCAGGGGTGGAAACACCATATATTTT. It yields the protein CASSYSGRGGNTIYF.

This clone was detected a few times. The chain carries TRBV6-5 and TRBJ1-3; a possible D gene is TRBD1 (6 bases). This CDR3 spans 15 amino acids. The ends were cut back, 1 base at V and 8 bases at J, with 15 bases in the middle. Germline lookup yields CDR1 MNHEY and CDR2 SVGAGI. The DNA for the CDR3 is TGTGCCAGCAGTTACTGGGGGCCGCGCGGACACACCATATATTTT. Its protein product is CASSYWGPRGHTIYF.

The gene calls are TRBV7-9 and TRBJ2-1; 12 bases match TRBD2. The CDR3 runs to 16 residues. CDR1 and CDR2 (germline): SEHNR, FQNEAQ (reference sequence). J was trimmed by 8 bases and V by 6 bases; bases with no gene match: 11. The CDR3 DNA is TGTGCCAGCAGAAGAGGACTAGCGGGGCCCAGCGATGAGCAGTTCTTC. Residues: CASRRGLAGPSDEQFF.

The V call is TRBV19, the J call TRBJ2-7; 9 bases line up with TRBD1. This CDR3 is built from 16 residues. Trimming took 4 bases from V and 4 from J; bases not matched to a gene: 11. Germline V gene sequence: CDR1 LNHDA, CDR2 SQIVND (reference sequence). The CDR3 DNA sequence: TGTGCCAGTAGTACATCGACAGGGGGTGCCCTTTACGAGCAGTACTTC. Residues: CASSTSTGGALYEQYF. Based on the CDR3 plus reference TRBV19 and TRBJ2-7, the full variable domain is DGGITQSPKYLFRKEGQNVTLSCEQNLNHDAMYWYRQDPGQGLRLIYYSQIVNDFQKGDIAEGYSVSREKKESFPLTVTSAQKNPTAFYLCASSTSTGGALYEQYFGPGTRLTVT.

The chain recombines TRBV4-3 with TRBJ2-7, with a tentative D call TRBD1 (6 bases). Germline V lookup: CDR1 LGHNA, CDR2 YSLEER. This CDR3 comprises 14 residues. Trimming cost V 1 base and J 2 bases, with 9 bases left between them. The CDR3 region has the DNA TGCGCCAGCAGCCAAGGCAGGGGACCCTACGAGCAGTACTTC. Translating it yields CASSQGRGPYEQYF.

V and J are TRBV19 and TRBJ2-6; 7 bases are a match to TRBD1. J gave up 1 base and V 2 bases, and 8 bases lay outside the gene matches. CDR1 and CDR2 (germline): LNHDA, SQIVND (reference sequence). This CDR3 region has 18 residues. As DNA, the CDR3 is TGTGCCAGTAGTATATTTCGGGGCAGGGGGTCTGGGGCCAACGTCCTGACTTTC. This sequence encodes CASSIFRGRGSGANVLTF.

The chain is built from TRBV25-1 and TRBJ2-1, with a possible D match to TRBD2 (7 bases). CDR3 length: 15 amino acids. V lost 6 bases, J lost 6 bases, and 18 bases lay in between. Looked up from germline, CDR1 is MGHDK and CDR2 is SYGVNS. CDR3 in DNA: TGTGCCAGCAGCACCTTTGGGGGGGCGAGCAATGAGCAGTTCTTC. Protein sequence: CASSTFGGASNEQFF.

The chain recombines TRBV7-9 with TRBJ2-3, with D perhaps matching TRBD1 (7 bases). The germline gives CDR1 SEHNR, CDR2 FQNEAQ (reference sequence). The CDR3 runs 15 residues. The V end was cut by 5 bases, the J end by 4 bases, with 16 bases between. CDR3 coding DNA: TGTGCCAGCAGCCGTCAGGGGGGCCTGTCAGATACGCAGTATTTT. Its protein product is CASSRQGGLSDTQYF.

The rearrangement uses TRBV29-1 and TRBJ2-5; the D gene is possibly TRBD2 (6 bases). The germline V gene encodes CDR1 SQVTM and CDR2 ANQGSEA. This CDR3 spans 12 amino acids. V was shortened by 4 bases and J by 5 bases, with 11 bases between the two germline ends. The CDR3 region is CSVASSAETQYF. CDR3 bases: TGCAGCGTTGCGTCTAGCGCGGAGACCCAGTACTTC.

The chain links TRBV2 to TRBJ2-3; 14 nucleotides match TRBD2. Germline assignment: CDR1 SNHLY and CDR2 FYNNEI. This CDR3 region has 16 residues. The V segment lost 4 bases and the J segment 9 bases; nucleotides outside the gene matches: 9. The CDR3 DNA follows: TGTGCCAGCAGTGGGTGGGGACTAGCGGGAGAATGGACGCAGTATTTT. It encodes CASSGWGLAGEWTQYF.

This clone was detected only once. V usage is TRBV7-9 and J usage is TRBJ1-2; no definite D call. Trimming took 3 bases from V and 8 from J, leaving 10 bases between them. The CDR3 has 12 amino acids. The germline V gene has CDR1 SEHNR and CDR2 FQNEAQ (reference sequence). The CDR3 sequence is CASSFPLGGYTF. DNA of the CDR3: TGTGCCAGCAGCTTCCCCTTGGGCGGCTACACCTTC.